The rows below give T cell receptor beta chains drawn from one sample of a study of CD8+CD57+ T cells in acquired aplastic anemia. TCRdb processed the reads anew with MiXCR; each CDR3 protein has one entry. The table lists some 160,000 distinct CDR3 sequences, over 40% of them singletons. The sequencing sample was made of sorted CD4+, CD8+, or CD8+CD57+ T cells (not recorded which) from PBMCs. The receptor source for this set is a human donor with aplastic anemia. The CDR3 runs from the conserved cysteine through the conserved F or W. Each record gives: CDR3 DNA, CDR3 protein, J gene, clone size, V gene, D gene. A D gene is named only where the DNA matches it firmly. Clone size is given for some rows only: seen once, a few or many times, or a class if the clone is expanded.

CDR3nt: TGTGCCATCAGGACAGAGCCTAATTCACCCCTCCACTTT; CDR3aa: CAIRTEPNSPLHF; j_gene: TRBJ1-6; abundance: NA; v_gene: TRBV10-3; d_gene: NA
CDR3nt: TGCAGTGCTAGAGAAGGGGTCCCCACCGAGCAGTACTTC; CDR3aa: CSAREGVPTEQYF; j_gene: TRBJ2-7; abundance: NA; v_gene: TRBV20-1; d_gene: NA
CDR3nt: TGTGCCAGCCGGCTAACCGACAGGGGGCGAAATAATTCACCCCTCCACTTT; CDR3aa: CASRLTDRGRNNSPLHF; j_gene: TRBJ1-6; abundance: many; v_gene: TRBV6-1; d_gene: TRBD1
CDR3nt: TGTGCCAGCGGGGACACCCTCAACTACGAGCAGTACTTC; CDR3aa: CASGDTLNYEQYF; j_gene: TRBJ2-7; abundance: NA; v_gene: TRBV25-1; d_gene: NA
CDR3nt: TGTGCCAGCAGCCAAGAAAAAGCACTAGCGGGGAGGTACGAGCAGTACTTC; CDR3aa: CASSQEKALAGRYEQYF; j_gene: TRBJ2-7; abundance: NA; v_gene: TRBV14; d_gene: TRBD2
CDR3nt: TGTGCCTGGAGTGTACTGTTGGGTAGCGGGAGGTCGGACTACAATGAGCAGTTCTTC; CDR3aa: CAWSVLLGSGRSDYNEQFF; j_gene: TRBJ2-1; abundance: NA; v_gene: TRBV30; d_gene: TRBD2
CDR3nt: TGTGCCAGTAGTTTCAGTCGCCAAGAGACCCAGTACTTC; CDR3aa: CASSFSRQETQYF; j_gene: TRBJ2-5; abundance: NA; v_gene: TRBV19; d_gene: NA
CDR3nt: TGTGCCAGCAGCCCAACCGGGACAGGCTATGGCTACACCTTC; CDR3aa: CASSPTGTGYGYTF; j_gene: TRBJ1-2; abundance: few; v_gene: TRBV9; d_gene: TRBD1
CDR3nt: TGTGCCATCAGTGGCGCCGGGACTACAGGCGAGCAGTACTTC; CDR3aa: CAISGAGTTGEQYF; j_gene: TRBJ2-7; abundance: NA; v_gene: TRBV10-3; d_gene: TRBD2
CDR3nt: TGTGCCAGCAGAGGGTGGGCAGGGGGGACCTACGAGCAGTACTTC; CDR3aa: CASRGWAGGTYEQYF; j_gene: TRBJ2-7; abundance: many; v_gene: TRBV27; d_gene: NA
CDR3nt: TGCAGCACTCGTACAGGGGGAGAGACCCAGTACTTC; CDR3aa: CSTRTGGETQYF; j_gene: TRBJ2-5; abundance: many; v_gene: TRBV29-1; d_gene: TRBD1
CDR3nt: TGTGCCATCAGTGGTCCGGGACAGGGGTCCACTGAAGCTTTCTTT; CDR3aa: CAISGPGQGSTEAFF; j_gene: TRBJ1-1; abundance: NA; v_gene: TRBV10-3; d_gene: TRBD1
CDR3nt: TGTGCCACCAGCAGAGATTTGAACCAGGCTTTCTTT; CDR3aa: CATSRDLNQAFF; j_gene: TRBJ1-1; abundance: many; v_gene: TRBV15; d_gene: NA
CDR3nt: TGCAGTGCTAAGCACAGAGGGTCCTACAATGAGCAGTTCTTC; CDR3aa: CSAKHRGSYNEQFF; j_gene: TRBJ2-1; abundance: many; v_gene: TRBV20-1; d_gene: NA